A single sample is the source of the 26 T cell receptor beta chains below, sequenced in a study of CD8+ T cells in alopecia areata. Isolated RNA was reverse transcribed into cDNA used as the sequencing template. The data were produced by immunoSEQ multiplex PCR, yet TCRdb's version contains in-frame clones alone and is incomplete. The data show 150,000 to 190,000 clones, about 53% seen once. Material: CD8+ T cells sorted from blood, obtained at week 0. Receptor source: a human donor with alopecia areata.

The chain combines TRBV29-1 with TRBJ1-2; D not resolved. In germline, CDR1 is SQVTM, CDR2 ANQGSEA. The germline V and J ends were trimmed by 6 bases and 4 bases, with 12 bases remaining between them. The CDR3 is 12 amino acids. Here the CDR3 DNA reads TGCAGCGTCACGGGCCAACTCTATGGCTACACCTTC. This translates into CSVTGQLYGYTF.

V is TRBV29-1 and J is TRBJ2-1; D not certain. Deletions cut 8 bases from V and 7 bases from J, with 15 bases between. Germline CDR1 SQVTM, CDR2 ANQGSEA. The CDR3 has 12 residues. The CDR3 here is CSPVAETNEQFF. CDR3 bases: TGCAGCCCGGTGGCAGAAACTAATGAGCAGTTCTTC.

The table lists this clone with a few counts. The rearrangement links TRBV2 to TRBJ2-4; 7 nucleotides agree with TRBD1. CDR3 size: 15 residues. Germline V gives CDR1 SNHLY, CDR2 FYNNEI. Unmatched junction bases numbered 6, after V lost 7 bases and J lost 0 bases. The CDR3 DNA is TGTGCCAGCACCGAGGGGGCTATAGCCAAAAACATTCAGTACTTC. This translates into CASTEGAIAKNIQYF.

This clone was recorded a few times. Here the CDR3 DNA reads TGTGCCAGCAGGAATGGGGACTCCCCACCCCAGTACTTC. This codes for CASRNGDSPPQYF. V usage is TRBV13 and J usage is TRBJ2-5; a possible D gene is TRBD2 (6 bases). The CDR3 covers 13 residues. V lost 6 bases, J lost 9 bases, and 17 bases lay in between. Per germline, CDR1 PRHDT and CDR2 FYEKMQ (reference sequence).

The chain combines TRBV19 with TRBJ2-2; the match to TRBD1 covers 7 bases. The CDR3 contains 16 residues. V trimming: 4 bases; J trimming: 3 bases; junction bases outside the gene matches: 8. In germline, CDR1 is LNHDA, CDR2 SQIVND (reference sequence). DNA for the CDR3: TGTGCCAGTAGTAAAGACAGGGAAGGTGACACCGGGGAGCTGTTTTTT. The encoded protein is CASSKDREGDTGELFF. The variable domain in full, with the rest retrieved from reference TRBV19 and TRBJ2-2, is DGGITQSPKYLFRKEGQNVTLSCEQNLNHDAMYWYRQDPGQGLRLIYYSQIVNDFQKGDIAEGYSVSREKKESFPLTVTSAQKNPTAFYLCASSKDREGDTGELFFGEGSRLTVL.

The chain combines TRBV5-1 with TRBJ2-5; D unresolved. Trimming stripped 6 bases from V and 1 base from J, with 10 bases between. The CDR3 is made up of 13 amino acids. Germline assignment: CDR1 SGHRS and CDR2 YFSETQ. DNA for the CDR3: TGCGCCAGCAAGAGTCACCTCCAAGAGACCCAGTACTTC. Translating gives CASKSHLQETQYF.

V usage is TRBV30 and J usage is TRBJ2-1; D gene uncertain. Germline values: CDR1 GTSNPN, CDR2 SVGIG (reference sequence). The germline V and J ends were trimmed by 6 bases and 3 bases, with 12 bases remaining between them. CDR3 length equals 13 residues. The CDR3 bases are TGTGCCTGCGGAACGGATAACTACAATGAGCAGTTCTTC. This encodes CACGTDNYNEQFF.

The chain links TRBV5-6 to TRBJ1-2; D gene ambiguous. Between the trimmed V and J ends, which lost 0 bases and 13 bases, there was a span of 13 bases. The CDR3 length is 12 residues. Looked up from germline, CDR1 is SGHDT and CDR2 is YYEEEE. CDR3 loop: CASSLGPQVVTF. CDR3 in DNA: TGTGCCAGCAGCTTGGGTCCCCAGGTCGTCACCTTC.

This sequence joins TRBV6-6 and TRBJ2-5; D perhaps matches TRBD1 (5 bases). This CDR3 spans 14 amino acids. The V end was cut by 5 bases, the J end by 0 bases, with 10 bases between. Germline assignment: CDR1 MNHNY and CDR2 SVGAGI (reference sequence). CDR3 protein: CASSKNRNQETQYF. The DNA of the CDR3 is TGTGCCAGCAGTAAAAACAGGAACCAAGAGACCCAGTACTTC.

This clone is a singleton in its sample. The genes are TRBV29-1 and TRBJ2-7; tentative D call: TRBD1 (6 bases). Germline assignment: CDR1 SQVTM and CDR2 ANQGSEA. The CDR3 loop spans 13 amino acids. Trimming removed 6 bases from V and 1 base from J, with 13 bases in between. The CDR3 protein is CSVQTGTSYEQYF. CDR3 sequence (DNA): TGCAGCGTACAGACAGGAACTTCCTACGAGCAGTACTTC.

In its sample, this clone was seen a few times. The chain is built from TRBV27 and TRBJ1-4, with D uncertain. CDR1 is MNHEY and CDR2 is SMNVEV in the germline V gene (reference sequence). Trimming took off 0 bases at V and 0 bases at J, with 5 bases between the two ends. CDR3 length: 15 amino acids. CDR3 protein: CASSLSAATNEKLFF. For the CDR3, the DNA is TGTGCCAGCAGTTTATCTGCAGCAACTAATGAAAAACTGTTTTTT.

The chain combines TRBV14 with TRBJ2-1; 8 bases agree with TRBD2. There are 18 residues in the CDR3. Losses at the gene ends were 1 base for V and 5 bases for J; bases not matched to a gene: 13. Germline V gives CDR1 SGHDN, CDR2 FVKESK. CDR3 coding DNA: TGTGCCAGCAGCCAAGGTCCGGGGGGGCCTTGGGACAACAATGAGCAGTTCTTC. Amino acid sequence: CASSQGPGGPWDNNEQFF.

This clone was observed once. The chain is built from TRBV30 and TRBJ1-1; TRBD1 matches at 7 bases. The CDR3 spans 15 residues. Germline V gene lookup returns CDR1 GTSNPN and CDR2 SVGIG (reference sequence). Losses at the gene ends were 0 bases for V and 3 bases for J; bases not matched to a gene: 7. The CDR3 nucleotides read TGTGCCTGGAGTGTAGGAGGGGGGACAGACACTGAAGCTTTCTTT. It is translated as CAWSVGGGTDTEAFF.

The rearrangement uses TRBV30 and TRBJ2-2, with D unclear. CDR1 and CDR2 from the germline V gene are GTSNPN and SVGIG (reference sequence). The V end was cut by 3 bases, the J end by 2 bases, with 10 bases between. This CDR3 is 14 amino acids long. This CDR3 is CAWSVRLNTGELFF. Written as DNA, the CDR3 is TGTGCCTGGAGCGTTAGACTCAACACCGGGGAGCTGTTTTTT. Full variable domain (missing parts from reference TRBV30 and TRBJ2-2): SQTIHQWPATLVQPVGSPLSLECTVEGTSNPNLYWYRQAAGRGLQLLFYSVGIGQISSEVPQNLSASRPQDRQFILSSKKLLLSDSGFYLCAWSVRLNTGELFFGEGSRLTVL.

This clone was seen just once. The chain combines TRBV7-8 with TRBJ2-2; 7 bases fit TRBD1. This CDR3 comprises 17 residues. With 2 bases clipped from V and 1 base from J, the junction kept 7 bases outside the gene matches. CDR1 SGHVS and CDR2 FQNEAQ come from the germline V gene. The CDR3 loop is CASSLPKDRRNTGELFF. The CDR3 bases are TGTGCCAGCAGCTTACCGAAGGACAGGAGGAACACCGGGGAGCTGTTTTTT.

This clone came up a few times. This chain uses TRBV7-9 with TRBJ2-5, with a weak D call TRBD2 (6 bases). The CDR3 has 14 amino acids. The germline V gene has CDR1 SEHNR and CDR2 FQNEAQ (reference sequence). Trimming took 3 bases from V and 1 from J, leaving 9 bases between them. The CDR3 sequence is CASSFLGGQETQYF. The CDR3 DNA reads as TGTGCCAGCAGCTTTTTGGGGGGCCAAGAGACCCAGTACTTC.

V and J are TRBV14 and TRBJ1-1; D remains unclear. The CDR3 contains 12 residues. The germline CDR1 and CDR2 sequences are SGHDN and FVKESK. The germline V and J ends were trimmed by 3 bases and 7 bases, with 9 bases remaining between them. The CDR3 DNA is TGTGCCAGCAGCCAGCGGGATGGTGAAGCTTTCTTT. Amino acid sequence: CASSQRDGEAFF. The whole variable domain, filled in from reference TRBV14 and TRBJ1-1, reads EAGVTQFPSHSVIEKGQTVTLRCDPISGHDNLYWYRRVMGKEIKFLLHFVKESKQDESGMPNNRFLAERTGGTYSTLKVQPAELEDSGVYFCASSQRDGEAFFGQGTRLTVV.

J is TRBJ2-5 and V is TRBV4-3, with D perhaps matching TRBD1 or TRBD2 (6 bases each). CDR1 and CDR2 (germline): LGHNA, YSLEER. V was pared by 3 bases and J by 4 bases, with 15 bases between. This CDR3 comprises 15 residues. The CDR3 here is CASSQTSRGGETQYF. In nucleotides, the CDR3 is TGCGCCAGCAGCCAGACCTCCAGGGGAGGAGAGACCCAGTACTTC.

The CDR3 region has the DNA TGTGCCAGCAGCTTAGGGACTAGCGGAACAGATACGCAGTATTTT. This translates into CASSLGTSGTDTQYF. The chain employs TRBV7-8 and TRBJ2-3, with 10 bases fitting TRBD2. This CDR3 contains 15 residues. V dropped 1 base and J dropped 3; count of bases not matched to a gene: 1. Germline CDR1 reads SGHVS; CDR2 reads FQNEAQ.

This chain connects TRBV7-6 to TRBJ1-5, with D unresolved. Trimming shortened V by 3 bases and J by 0 bases, and 3 bases separated the two germline ends. Germline assignment: CDR1 SGHVS and CDR2 FNYEAQ. This CDR3 comprises 13 residues. The CDR3 spells CASSFGSNQPQHF. The CDR3 region has the DNA TGTGCCAGCAGCTTTGGTAGCAATCAGCCCCAGCATTTT.

The sample holds a few counts of this clone. Other nucleotide sequences in the sample specify the same CDR3. The V call is TRBV29-1, the J call TRBJ2-1; D is ambiguous. V was trimmed by 4 bases and J by 7 bases, leaving 5 bases between them. From germline, CDR1 is SQVTM and CDR2 ANQGSEA. The CDR3 runs 10 residues. CDR3 nucleotides: TGCAGCGTTGCTGGGAATGAGCAGTTCTTC. Its translation: CSVAGNEQFF.

The CDR3: CASSQSSTDTQYF. The CDR3 bases are TGCGCCAGCAGCCAGTCCAGCACAGATACGCAGTATTTT. The rearrangement joins TRBV4-3 to TRBJ2-3; D call uncertain. V was shortened by 3 bases and J by 0 bases, with 4 bases between the two germline ends. Germline loops: CDR1 LGHNA, CDR2 YSLEER. The CDR3 runs to 13 residues.

V gene TRBV4-3 combines with J gene TRBJ2-7; D may be TRBD2 (6 bases). V gave up 0 bases and J gave up 2 bases, with 11 bases separating them. CDR1 and CDR2 from the germline V gene are LGHNA and YSLEER. This CDR3 contains 15 residues. The CDR3 protein is CASSQDSWGAYEQYF. For the CDR3, the DNA is TGCGCCAGCAGCCAAGATTCCTGGGGGGCCTACGAGCAGTACTTC.

The gene calls are TRBV4-1 and TRBJ2-7; TRBD1 aligns across 8 bases. CDR3 length: 15 amino acids. The V gene's germline CDR1 is MGHRA and CDR2 YSYEKL. V lost 1 base, J lost 4 bases, and 6 bases stayed unmatched. This CDR3 reads CASSQGARGLYEQYF. The CDR3 region has the DNA TGCGCCAGCAGCCAAGGTGCCAGGGGGCTTTACGAGCAGTACTTC.

The chain joins TRBV27 to TRBJ2-7; TRBD1 matches 11 bases. Germline V gene data show CDR1 as MNHEY and CDR2 as SMNVEV (reference sequence). J lost 6 bases, V lost 2 bases, and 6 bases had no gene match. The CDR3 length is 15 residues. The CDR3 here is CASSLVGTGGLEQYF. CDR3 coding DNA: TGTGCCAGCAGTTTAGTCGGGACAGGGGGTCTCGAGCAGTACTTC.

This clone was observed a few times. The chain recombines TRBV5-6 with TRBJ2-7; perhaps TRBD1 as D (5 bases). Germline CDR1 is SGHDT and CDR2 is YYEEEE. V was clipped by 1 base and J by 2 bases, with 7 bases between them. CDR3 size: 13 residues. CDR3 nucleotides: TGTGCCAGCAGCTTGACGACAGCCTACGAGCAGTACTTC. Its translation: CASSLTTAYEQYF.